The 10 T cell receptor beta chains below were found in one sample sequenced in a study of T cells in pancreatic ductal adenocarcinoma. The selected patients with pancreatic ductal adenocarcinoma had surgery but no neoadjuvant therapy. Sequenced by immunoSEQ multiplex PCR; TCRdb stores in-frame clones only, minus some. The sample lists roughly 100,000 clones; 90% to 95% were seen once. The source material was PBMCs. The receptors originated from a human donor with pancreatic ductal adenocarcinoma.

The chain is built from TRBV29-1 and TRBJ2-1; D is possibly TRBD2 (5 bases). This CDR3 is 14 amino acids long. CDR1 SQVTM and CDR2 ANQGSEA come from the germline V gene. Between the trimmed V and J ends, which lost 6 bases and 12 bases, there was a span of 24 bases. The CDR3 DNA follows: TGCAGCGTAGGCCCAAGCGGTCTCCTTGAGGGGCAGTTCTTC. Encoded protein: CSVGPSGLLEGQFF.

The chain couples TRBV5-5 to TRBJ1-2, with TRBD1 as a possible D gene (5 bases). This CDR3 has 16 residues. V gave up 2 bases and J gave up 3 bases, with 17 bases separating them. Germline V gene data show CDR1 as SGHKS and CDR2 as YYEKEE (reference sequence). The CDR3 DNA reads as TGTGCCAGCAGCTTAATCAGACAGTCCTCTGACTATGGCTACACCTTC. This gives the protein CASSLIRQSSDYGYTF.

V is TRBV7-9 and J is TRBJ1-1; 7 bases fit TRBD1. The V gene's germline CDR1 is SEHNR and CDR2 FQNEAQ (reference sequence). The CDR3 has 15 residues. Trimming removed 2 bases from V and 7 bases from J; junction bases left unmatched: 10. In DNA, the CDR3 is TGTGCCAGCAGCTTACGGAGGGGGCGAACCGATGAAGCTTTCTTT. Translating gives CASSLRRGRTDEAFF.

This chain uses TRBV19 with TRBJ2-3, with no clear D. Trimming left V 3 bases short and J 0 bases short, with 13 bases between. Germline CDR1 is LNHDA and CDR2 is SQIVND (reference sequence). The CDR3 sequence is 16 residues long. CDR3 loop: CASSMEPLSSTDTQYF. The DNA for the CDR3 is TGTGCCAGTAGTATGGAGCCTCTATCTAGCACAGATACGCAGTATTTT.

This clone was seen just once. DNA for the CDR3: TGTGCCAGCAGTACTCTCCCGTACGAGCAGTACTTC. It is translated as CASSTLPYEQYF. The genes are TRBV6-6 and TRBJ2-7, with D unresolved. Trimming cost V 5 bases and J 4 bases, with 9 bases left between them. The length of the CDR3 is 12 residues. From germline, CDR1 is MNHNY and CDR2 SVGAGI (reference sequence).

The chain links TRBV11-2 to TRBJ2-2; TRBD1 agrees at 8 bases. The CDR3 spans 15 residues. V trimming: 5 bases; J trimming: 4 bases; junction bases outside the gene matches: 6. Germline CDR1 reads SGHAT; CDR2 reads FQNNGV. In DNA form, the CDR3 reads TGTGCCAGCAGCCCCGGACAGGGAGGCACCGGGGAGCTGTTTTTT. This sequence encodes CASSPGQGGTGELFF. Full variable domain (outside the CDR3, taken from reference TRBV11-2 and TRBJ2-2): EAGVAQSPRYKIIEKRQSVAFWCNPISGHATLYWYQQILGQGPKLLIQFQNNGVVDDSQLPKDRFSAERLKGVDSTLKIQPAKLEDSAVYLCASSPGQGGTGELFFGEGSRLTVL.

The rearrangement links TRBV28 to TRBJ1-2, with TRBD1 identical over 7 bases. Germline CDR1 is MDHEN and CDR2 is SYDVKM. This CDR3 comprises 15 residues. J gave up 0 bases and V 5 bases, and 6 bases lay outside the gene matches. CDR3 nucleotides: TGTGCCAGCAGTCCCATCGGACAGGCTAACTATGGCTACACCTTC. Its protein product is CASSPIGQANYGYTF.

This clone was observed once. The J gene is TRBJ1-1, the V gene TRBV19; tentative D call: TRBD1 (6 bases). The CDR3 has 15 residues. CDR1 and CDR2 (germline): LNHDA, SQIVND (reference sequence). Trimming cost V 5 bases and J 5 bases, with 18 bases left between them. CDR3 DNA sequence: TGTGCCAGTAGTCCCGGAAACAGGGAGGGAACTGAAGCTTTCTTT. Translated: CASSPGNREGTEAFF.

This sequence joins TRBV5-1 and TRBJ2-1, with 8 bases matching TRBD1. V lost 2 bases to trimming and J lost 4 bases; unmatched junction nucleotides: 5. Looked up from germline, CDR1 is SGHRS and CDR2 is YFSETQ. The CDR3 is made up of 15 amino acids. CDR3: CASSLDRGAYNEQFF. The DNA for the CDR3 is TGCGCCAGCAGCTTAGACAGGGGTGCGTACAATGAGCAGTTCTTC.

V is TRBV7-2 and J is TRBJ2-1; unclear D gene. With 1 base removed from V and 6 bases from J, the gap between germline ends came to 10 bases. CDR3 length: 14 amino acids. Germline CDR1 SGHTA, CDR2 FQGNSA. CDR3 DNA: TGTGCCAGCAGCTTAGGAGGCAGTCTCAATGAGCAGTTCTTC. It translates to CASSLGGSLNEQFF.